The T cell receptor beta chain under discussion was sequenced for a study of high-grade serous ovarian cancer treatment subgroups. Overall study context: Samples averaged around 14,000 reads and around 7,000 unique TCR beta rearrangements. General study results and limits: Different patients shared almost no repertoire; same-patient tumors shared about 0.11 to 0.79.

Trimming left V 2 bases short and J 0 bases short, with 4 bases between. The CDR3 loop spans 13 amino acids. CDR1 SGHTA and CDR2 FQGNSA come from the germline V gene. Tumor tissue was taken before any definitive surgery or chemotherapy was given. Note on this clone: Its antigen remains unidentified.

Using immunoSEQ multiplex PCR, the repertoire was profiled, and TCRdb retains in-frame clones only, with some absent. Of roughly 2,500 clones in the sample, roughly 79% were seen once. The V and J genes are TRBV7-2 and TRBJ1-1; D is ambiguous. The sequenced sample consisted of tumor tissue. This sequence originates from a human donor with high-grade serous ovarian cancer. DNA of the CDR3: TGTGCCAGCAGCTTACAAGTGAACACTGAAGCTTTCTTT. Translation gives CASSLQVNTEAFF.